This T cell receptor (beta chain) was captured by sequencing in a study of shared clonotypes between healthy human individuals (dated by TCRdb to the early 2020s). Turning to the overall study: A few men and a couple of women, aged 18 to 49 years, made up the cohort. For each donor, CD4 naive and CD4 memory were each given three plates, CD8 naive was given two plates, and CD8 memory was given one plate. To estimate repertoire size and how much clonotypes are shared between individuals, the study performed deep sequencing of blood TCR repertoires from a few healthy adults. To increase sequencing depth and limit assay-specific biases, different laboratories used diverse techniques to prepare libraries and sequence TCR repertoires. Between about 0.9 and 9 billion PBMCs per donor were obtained by leukapheresis. What the research found in general, with its limitations: Compared with non-shared clonotypes, clonotypes shared by all four sorted-subset donors had higher generation probabilities. Incomplete sequencing was indicated by rarefaction of sorted-subset datasets, despite the large sequencing depth. Sharing across several donors was observed for approximately 4.6% of naive CD4, 3% to 3.5% of naive CD8, over 2% of memory CD4, and around 0.4% of memory CD8 clonotypes. Estimated clonotype richness was generally larger for naive than for memory subsets. Pairwise subsampling led to the expectation that sequencing depth would affect the degree of clonotype sharing among donors. The small number of donors limited the genetic and exposure-history diversity represented. Sampling was limited to blood, and TCR repertoires in tissue likely differ from TCR repertoires in blood.

V is shortened by 0 bases, J by 5 bases, and the region joining them spans 11 bases. CDR1 and CDR2 are drawn from the germline V gene: SGDLS, YYNGEE. The CDR3 spans 14 residues, from the cysteine through the phenylalanine. Of all the DNA, just the CDR3 is kept, 42 bases in frame from base 1. Comment on this clone: Its antigen specificity is not known. Base quality data are lacking; no much larger clone is found one base away.

Donors were healthy HIV-negative adults with no recently reported acute infections or vaccinations. All donors were Caucasian adults living in Nashville, Tennessee, USA. CD4+ T cells were enriched by magnetic negative selection, after which naive cells were positively selected on CD45RA and the negative fraction was taken as the memory subset. After blood collection by leukapheresis, PBMCs were isolated using Ficoll-Histopaque density gradient centrifugation and then cryopreserved in the vapor phase of liquid nitrogen. Analytical flow cytometry was used to check the purity and quantity of every magnetically sorted T cell population. Genomic DNA was isolated from each sorted fraction and quantified by UV absorbance on a Nanodrop 2000c. TCR CDR3 regions were amplified from genomic DNA by multiplex PCR using the deep immunoSEQ assay. For each cell subset, the extracted genomic DNA was distributed evenly across all wells of several immunoSEQ 96-well plates, and each plate served as one replicate. For sorted subsets, roughly 200 ng genomic DNA, equal to some 30,000 T cell genomes, was loaded into each replicate PCR. Purified libraries were measured with a Qubit 3.0 fluorometer, size-checked on a Bioanalyzer 2100, and measured again with the KAPA Library Quantification kit. Each immunoSEQ 96-well plate was sequenced on its own single-read 150-cycle Illumina NextSeq 550 flow cell. As for the authors' bioinformatics: Because the immunoSEQ output included only junctional sequences and no quality scores, the filtering could not be the same as the filtering used for full-length reads. To assign V/J genes and CDR3, sequences were annotated against IMGT germline references using PyIR, a Python wrapper for IgBLAST v1.9. Reads were removed for weak V/J assignments (E-value above 1e-6), missing CDR3, stop codons, out-of-frame junctions, or ambiguous translated residues. V3J clonotypes were defined as sequences sharing an identical inferred V gene, J gene, and CDR3 amino acid sequence. The percentage overlap between two repertoires was calculated by dividing the number of shared unique clonotypes by the size of the smaller repertoire. Richness of each repertoire was evaluated using RTK rarefaction, the Chao1 estimator, and Recon v2.1 estimates of unobserved clonotypes. OLGA was used to compute generation probabilities for all TCRbeta clonotypes that the gDNA method yielded from a few donors. Imported from immuneACCESS, the table was reduced by TCRdb to in-frame sequences with V and J called. These copies leave out some clones; in studies compared against another copy, an unresolved V gene accounts for under half, and the cause of the remainder is not known. V, J and clone size were drawn from that table, and D and trimming were deduced from the DNA. The sample yields around 2.1 million clones; almost 96% were counted once. Roughly 0.13% of the sample is taken by the ten largest.

Sequenced sample: naive CD4+ T cells sorted from blood. Interpreted using the paper, the cell subset or site label stands for: CD45RA+ positively selected. The source of this sequence is a man aged 18-30 years in good health. The rearrangement joined TRBV9 to TRBJ1-1; TRBD1 could be the D gene, as 6 bases match. The CDR3 protein sequence reads: CASSVVQGFTEAFF. The DNA sequence is given as TGTGCCAGCAGCGTAGTCCAGGGGTTTACTGAAGCTTTCTTT.